This T cell receptor beta chain was identified in a study of tumor-infiltrating lymphocytes in primary liver carcinoma. Study as a whole: With diameters of 4.2 to 10 cm, tumors were stage T1-T3 N0M0.

The V gene's germline CDR1 is KGHDR and CDR2 SFDVKD. Trimming stripped 3 bases from V and 4 bases from J, with 14 bases between. The CDR3 runs to 16 residues. Notes on the study in general: Lower overlap was observed for tumor-adjacent and tumor-blood pairs relative to tumor region pairs.

Total RNA (roughly 530 ng) served as template for TCR beta cDNA synthesis primed by a constant-region primer. Investigators got TCR beta libraries out of three nested multiplex PCR rounds, done with slightly modified ARM-PCR. TRBV1-TRBV30 forward and Cbeta reverse primers drove the first two roughly 10-cycle rounds. TCRdb redid the calling of the multiplex PCR reads with MiXCR, one entry per CDR3 protein. Of roughly 80,000 distinct CDR3 sequences in the sample, roughly 69% were seen once. From 20-30 mg of unsorted bulk tissue, DNA and RNA were co-extracted together. Resecting the tumor surgically was how the patients' primary liver carcinoma was treated. The table lists this clonotype with a count of one. What it recognizes is unknown.

What was sequenced was tumor-adjacent normal liver tissue. The chain combines TRBV24-1 with TRBJ2-2, with TRBD1 as a possible D gene (6 bases). The TCR originated in a middle-aged man with primary liver carcinoma and hepatitis B virus infection. The CDR3 DNA follows: TGTGCCACCAGTGATACGGGACCAGGGGCCACCGGGGAGCTGTTTTTT. Its translation is CATSDTGPGATGELFF.